A single T cell receptor beta chain is shown here with its context. The sample originates from a study of identical twins. The CDR3 is made up of 11 amino acids. The V and J ends lost 5 bases and 8 bases respectively, with 7 bases between them. CDR1 and CDR2 (germline): SEHNR, FQNEAQ (reference sequence). TCRdb re-analysed the 5' RACE reads in MiXCR, keeping a single row per CDR3 protein. The table has around 230,000 distinct CDR3 sequences, over 5.5% seen once; the top ten hold more than 12%. These records were also assigned to another study, of T cells expressing NK-cell markers.

Sequencing was performed on CD8+ T cells sorted from blood. This clonotype was sampled from a young woman in good health. The chain combines TRBV7-9 with TRBJ2-1, with D possibly TRBD1 on 6 matching bases. The CDR3 protein is CASSGTHEQFF. The CDR3 DNA follows: TGTGCCAGCAGCGGGACACATGAGCAGTTCTTC.